This T cell receptor beta chain was captured by sequencing in a study of early T cells in non-severe SARS-CoV-2 infection. TCRdb fed the 5' RACE reads into MiXCR, producing one record per CDR3 protein. This sample yields some 35,000 distinct CDR3 sequences, of which about 5% are seen a single time; roughly 29% belongs to the top ten. The CDR3 consists of 15 residues. V was cut by 3 bases and J by 1 base, with 12 bases left in between. The germline V gene has CDR1 MGHRA and CDR2 YSYEKL. The chain employs TRBV4-1 and TRBJ1-1, with D possibly matching TRBD1 (6 bases). The sequencing input was whole blood. The sequence was obtained from an adult who was a healthcare worker with PCR-confirmed SARS-CoV-2 infection or an uninfected control (not recorded which). The CDR3 DNA reads as TGCGCCAGCAGCCAGACTTGGACAGAGAACACTGAAGCTTTCTTT. Protein: CASSQTWTENTEAFF.